This T cell receptor (beta chain) emerged from a study of shared clonotypes between healthy human individuals. Study information: With ages of 18 to 49, the donors were a couple of women and a few men. Broader study findings: Collection of samples was limited to blood; tissue repertoires likely differ.

V was clipped by 2 bases and J by 0 bases; unmatched bases: 3. The CDR3 has 15 residues. From germline, CDR1 is SEHNR and CDR2 FQNEAQ (reference sequence). Details on this clone: Its antigen is still unknown.

Data came from immunoSEQ multiplex PCR; TCRdb stores just in-frame clones and leaves some out. The sample shows approximately 2.5 million clones, roughly 93% of them seen only once. Into CD45RA+ naive and CD45RA-negative memory subsets, the CD4+ cells were split. The sample consisted of naive CD4+ T cells from PBMCs. Subset of the sample: CD45RA+ positively selected. The chain recombines TRBV7-9 with TRBJ2-5; TRBD2 matches 7 bases. The receptor's source is a young man in good health. Some clones in this sample may be carry-over from other donors' samples. CDR3 sequence (DNA): TGTGCCAGCAGCTTATCTAGCGGTCACCAAGAGACCCAGTACTTC. It is translated as CASSLSSGHQETQYF.